This T cell receptor beta chain came from a study of T cell responses to AZD1222 COVID-19 vaccine. The table came from immunoSEQ multiplex PCR; TCRdb's copy has only in-frame clones and leaves some out. In the table there are some 150,000 clones, 90% to 95% of which are singletons. General observations from the study: Spike-specific TCR depth and breadth grew after two AZD1222 doses. Across the whole spike, CD4 TCRs peaked at regions 160-218 and 743-854.

As concerns this clone: Its antigen is currently unknown.

The sample here was peripheral blood, taken on day 0 of AZD1222 vaccination. The TCR originated in an adult in good health.

The CDR3 region is CAISESYGTPSTEAFF. CDR3 DNA sequence: TGTGCCATCAGTGAGTCGTACGGGACACCCAGCACTGAAGCTTTCTTT. The chain combines TRBV10-3 with TRBJ1-1, with D tentatively TRBD1 (6 bases). V was shortened by 0 bases and J by 4 bases, with 15 bases between the two germline ends. This CDR3 is built from 16 residues. Germline V gene lookup returns CDR1 ENHRY and CDR2 SYGVKD.